This TCR beta chain was identified during a study of shared clonotypes between healthy human individuals. Study details: Three plates were used per donor for CD4 naive, three for CD4 memory, two for CD8 naive and one for CD8 memory.

Whole-study results and caveats: Naive subsets tended to show greater estimated richness than memory subsets.

With 0 bases removed from V and 3 bases from J, the gap between germline ends came to 15 bases. Germline values: CDR1 SGHRS, CDR2 YFSETQ. The CDR3 is made up of 16 amino acids. Generated by immunoSEQ multiplex PCR, the TCRdb table keeps only in-frame clones and is missing some. In the table there are a few million clones, approximately 93% of which are singletons. Points on this clone: Its antigen is undetermined.

The TCR comes from a man between 18 and 29 years old in good health. Some clones in this sample may be carry-over from other donors' samples. Sequencing was done on a sample of naive CD4+ T cells from PBMCs. The subset denotes: CD45RA+ positively selected. The chain couples TRBV5-1 to TRBJ1-2; perhaps TRBD1 as D (5 bases). The CDR3 bases are TGCGCCAGCAGCTTGGCCCGGGCAGGGACGGACTATGGCTACACCTTC. Translating gives CASSLARAGTDYGYTF. Variable domain in full (rest from reference TRBV5-1 and TRBJ1-2): KAGVTQTPRYLIKTRGQQVTLSCSPISGHRSVSWYQQTPGQGLQFLFEYFSETQRNKGNFPGRFSGRQFSNSRSEMNVSTLELGDSALYLCASSLARAGTDYGYTFGSGTRLTVV.